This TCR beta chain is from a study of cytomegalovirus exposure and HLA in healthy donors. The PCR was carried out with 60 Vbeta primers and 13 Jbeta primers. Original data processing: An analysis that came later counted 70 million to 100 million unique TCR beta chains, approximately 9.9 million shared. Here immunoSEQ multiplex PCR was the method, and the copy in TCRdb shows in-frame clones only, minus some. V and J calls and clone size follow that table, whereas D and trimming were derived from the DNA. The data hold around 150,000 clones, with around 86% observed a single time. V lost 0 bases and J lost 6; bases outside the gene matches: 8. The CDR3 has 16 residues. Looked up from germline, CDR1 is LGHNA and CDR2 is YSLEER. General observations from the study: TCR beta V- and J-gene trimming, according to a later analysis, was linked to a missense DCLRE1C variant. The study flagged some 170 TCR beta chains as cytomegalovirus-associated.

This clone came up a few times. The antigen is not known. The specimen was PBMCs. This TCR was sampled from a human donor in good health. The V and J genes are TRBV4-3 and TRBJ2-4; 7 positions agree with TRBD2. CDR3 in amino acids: CASSQDLASGGNIQYF. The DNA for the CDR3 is TGCGCCAGCAGCCAAGATTTAGCTAGCGGTGGAAACATTCAGTACTTC.